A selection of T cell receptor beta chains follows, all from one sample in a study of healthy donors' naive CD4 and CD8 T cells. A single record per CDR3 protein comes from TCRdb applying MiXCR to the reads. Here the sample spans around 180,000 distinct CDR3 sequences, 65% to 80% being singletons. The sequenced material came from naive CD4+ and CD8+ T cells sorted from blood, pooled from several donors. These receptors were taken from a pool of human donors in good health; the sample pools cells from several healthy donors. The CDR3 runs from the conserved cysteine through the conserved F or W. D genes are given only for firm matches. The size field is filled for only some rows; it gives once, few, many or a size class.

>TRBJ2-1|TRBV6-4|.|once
CASSQSGSLGEQFF
TGTGCCAGCTCCCAGTCAGGCTCTCTTGGGGAGCAGTTCTTC
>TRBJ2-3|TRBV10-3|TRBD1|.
CAITNKDRGLGDTQYF
TGTGCCATCACCAATAAGGACAGGGGGCTCGGGGATACGCAGTATTTT
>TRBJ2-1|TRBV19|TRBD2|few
CASSTGLAYNEQFF
TGTGCCAGTAGCACGGGACTAGCCTACAATGAGCAGTTCTTC
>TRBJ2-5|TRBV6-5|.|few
CASSYSQVEGIETQYF
TGTGCCAGCAGTTACTCACAAGTGGAGGGCATCGAGACCCAGTACTTC
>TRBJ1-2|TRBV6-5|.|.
CASSFKQRLGGYTF
TGTGCCAGCAGCTTTAAACAGCGCCTGGGGGGCTACACCTTC
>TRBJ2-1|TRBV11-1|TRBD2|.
CASSPTGVAGHEQFF
TGTGCCAGCAGCCCTACGGGGGTAGCGGGTCATGAGCAGTTCTTC
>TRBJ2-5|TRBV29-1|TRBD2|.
CSVARLAGGGETQYF
TGCAGCGTCGCTCGACTAGCGGGAGGCGGGGAGACCCAGTACTTC
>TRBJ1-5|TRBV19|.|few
CASSDLANQPQHF
TGTGCCAGTAGTGACCTGGCAAATCAGCCCCAGCATTTT
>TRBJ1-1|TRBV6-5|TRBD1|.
CASSLGQGAGGTEAFF
TGTGCCAGCAGCCTTGGACAGGGGGCAGGTGGGACTGAAGCTTTCTTT
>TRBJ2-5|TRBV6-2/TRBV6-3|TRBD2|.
CASNPTEGLAGETQYF
TGTGCCAGCAATCCTACAGAAGGACTAGCGGGAGAGACCCAGTACTTC
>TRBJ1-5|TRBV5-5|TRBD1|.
CASSLGQGDNQPQHF
TGTGCCAGCAGCTTGGGACAGGGGGATAATCAGCCCCAGCATTTT
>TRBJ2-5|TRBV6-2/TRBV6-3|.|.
CASSEVAGAGILSQYF
TGTGCCAGCAGTGAAGTCGCAGGGGCCGGAATATTGTCCCAGTACTTC
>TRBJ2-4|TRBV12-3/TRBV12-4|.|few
CASSLERTLAKNIQYF
TGTGCCAGCAGTTTGGAAAGGACACTAGCCAAAAACATTCAGTACTTC
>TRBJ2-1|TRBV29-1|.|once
CSALSTRNEEQFF
TGCAGCGCCTTGAGTACCCGCAATGAAGAGCAGTTCTTC
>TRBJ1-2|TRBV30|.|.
CAWEIGAYGYTF
TGTGCCTGGGAGATCGGAGCTTATGGCTACACCTTC
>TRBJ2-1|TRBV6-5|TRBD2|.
CASSYGTSGNNEQFF
TGTGCCAGCAGTTACGGGACTAGCGGGAACAATGAGCAGTTCTTC
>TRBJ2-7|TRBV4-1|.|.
CASSSPGLNSYEQYF
TGCGCCAGCAGCTCCCCGGGGCTTAACAGCTACGAGCAGTACTTC
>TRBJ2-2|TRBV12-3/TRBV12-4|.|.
CASSLVGRANTGELFF
TGTGCCAGCAGTTTAGTCGGCAGGGCGAACACCGGGGAGCTGTTTTTT
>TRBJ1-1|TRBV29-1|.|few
CSVELRQANTEAFF
TGCAGCGTTGAACTTCGACAGGCGAACACTGAAGCTTTCTTT
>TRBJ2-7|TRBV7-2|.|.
CASSLVMGLGYEQYF
TGTGCCAGCAGCTTAGTGATGGGGTTGGGCTACGAGCAGTACTTC
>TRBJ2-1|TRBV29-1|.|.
CSVGVFPFF
TGCAGCGTTGGAGTATTCCCCTTCTTC
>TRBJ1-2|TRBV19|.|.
CASTRTDYGYTF
TGTGCCAGTACCAGGACGGACTATGGCTACACCTTC
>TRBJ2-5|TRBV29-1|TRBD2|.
CSVGGGTQYF
TGCAGCGTTGGCGGGGGGACCCAGTACTTC
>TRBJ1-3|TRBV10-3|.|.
CAIYSSGNTIYF
TGTGCCATATACAGCTCTGGAAACACCATATATTTT
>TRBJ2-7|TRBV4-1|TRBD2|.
CASSHIAGASSYEQYF
TGCGCCAGCAGCCATATAGCGGGAGCGAGCTCCTACGAGCAGTACTTC
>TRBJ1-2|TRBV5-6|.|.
CASSFELNYGYTF
TGTGCCAGCAGCTTTGAACTTAACTATGGCTACACCTTC